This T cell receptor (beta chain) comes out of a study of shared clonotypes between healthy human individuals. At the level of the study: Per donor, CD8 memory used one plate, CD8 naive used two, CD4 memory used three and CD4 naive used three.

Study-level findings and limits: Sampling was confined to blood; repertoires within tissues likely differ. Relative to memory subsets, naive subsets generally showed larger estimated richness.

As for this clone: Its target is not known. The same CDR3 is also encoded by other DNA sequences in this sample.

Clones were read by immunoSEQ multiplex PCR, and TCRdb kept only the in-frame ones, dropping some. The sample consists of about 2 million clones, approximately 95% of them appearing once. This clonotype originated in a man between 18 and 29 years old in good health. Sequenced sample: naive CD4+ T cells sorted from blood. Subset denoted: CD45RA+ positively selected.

The CDR3 DNA sequence: TGTGCCAGCAGTTCGACCGGGACAGGGAATTACGAGCAGTACTTC. Protein: CASSSTGTGNYEQYF. J is TRBJ2-7 and V is TRBV28; TRBD1 agrees at 9 bases. CDR1 is MDHEN, CDR2 SYDVKM, per germline. The CDR3 runs to 15 residues. Trimming took 4 bases from V and 4 from J; bases not matched to a gene: 8.